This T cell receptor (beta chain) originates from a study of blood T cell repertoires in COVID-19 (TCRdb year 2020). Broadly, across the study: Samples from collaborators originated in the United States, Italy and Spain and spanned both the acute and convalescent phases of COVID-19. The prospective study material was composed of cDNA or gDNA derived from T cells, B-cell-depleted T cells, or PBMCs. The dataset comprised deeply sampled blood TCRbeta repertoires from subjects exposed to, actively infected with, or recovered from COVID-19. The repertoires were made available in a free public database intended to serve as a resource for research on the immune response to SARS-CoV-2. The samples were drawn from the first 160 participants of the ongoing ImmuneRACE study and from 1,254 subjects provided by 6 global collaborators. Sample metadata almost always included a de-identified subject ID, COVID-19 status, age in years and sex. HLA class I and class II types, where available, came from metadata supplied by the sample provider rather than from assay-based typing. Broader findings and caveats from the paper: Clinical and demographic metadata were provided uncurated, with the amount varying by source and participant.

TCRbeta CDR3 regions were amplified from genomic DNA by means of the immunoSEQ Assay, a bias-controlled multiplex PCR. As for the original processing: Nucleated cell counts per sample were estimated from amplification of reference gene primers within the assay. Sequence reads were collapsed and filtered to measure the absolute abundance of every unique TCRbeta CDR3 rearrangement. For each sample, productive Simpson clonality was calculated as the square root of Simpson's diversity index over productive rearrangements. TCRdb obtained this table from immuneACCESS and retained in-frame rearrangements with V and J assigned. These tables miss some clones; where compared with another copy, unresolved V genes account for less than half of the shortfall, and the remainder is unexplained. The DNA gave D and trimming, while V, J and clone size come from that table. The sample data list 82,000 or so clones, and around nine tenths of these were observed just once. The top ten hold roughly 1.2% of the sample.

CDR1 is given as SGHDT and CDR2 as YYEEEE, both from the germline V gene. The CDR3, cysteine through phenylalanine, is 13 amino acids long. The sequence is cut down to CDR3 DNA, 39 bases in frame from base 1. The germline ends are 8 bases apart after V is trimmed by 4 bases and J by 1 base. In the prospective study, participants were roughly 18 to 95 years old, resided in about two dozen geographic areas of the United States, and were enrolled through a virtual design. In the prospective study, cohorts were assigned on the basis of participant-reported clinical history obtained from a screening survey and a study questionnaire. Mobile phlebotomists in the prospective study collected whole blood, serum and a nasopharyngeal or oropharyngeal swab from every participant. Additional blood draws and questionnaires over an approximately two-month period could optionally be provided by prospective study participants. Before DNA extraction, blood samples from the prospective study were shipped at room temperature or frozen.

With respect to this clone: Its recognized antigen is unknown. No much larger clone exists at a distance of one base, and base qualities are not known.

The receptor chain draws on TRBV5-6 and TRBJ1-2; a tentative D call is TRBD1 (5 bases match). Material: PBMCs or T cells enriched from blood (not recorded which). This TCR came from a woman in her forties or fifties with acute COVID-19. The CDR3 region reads CASSQDSNYGYTF. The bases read TGTGCCAGCAGCCAAGACAGTAACTATGGCTACACCTTC. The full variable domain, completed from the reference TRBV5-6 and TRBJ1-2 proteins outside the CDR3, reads DAGVTQSPTHLIKTRGQQVTLRCSPKSGHDTVSWYQQALGQGPQFIFQYYEEEERQRGNFPDRFSGHQFPNYSSELNVNALLLGDSALYLCASSQDSNYGYTFGSGTRLTVV.